Each of the 28 T cell receptor beta chains below was sequenced from the same sample in a study of breast tumors, draining lymph nodes, adjacent tissues. The lymph nodes were axillary draining lymph nodes from breast cancer patients. TCRdb recomputed calls from the multiplex PCR reads with MiXCR, one row per CDR3 protein. The sample consists of about 270,000 distinct CDR3 sequences, over 25% of them appearing once. Sequenced material: axillary lymph node tissue. The receptors were sampled from a female donor with breast cancer. Some clones in this sample may be carry-over from other donors' samples.

This clonotype has at least ten counts. The gene calls are TRBV7-2 and TRBJ1-2; D not certain. The CDR3 has 13 amino acids. The germline gives CDR1 SGHTA, CDR2 FQGNSA. Trimming removed 1 base at V and 3 bases at J, with 6 bases between. The CDR3 protein is CASSLDRHYGYTF. In nucleotides, the CDR3 is TGTGCCAGCAGCTTAGATAGGCACTATGGCTACACCTTC.

This clonotype was counted many times. The V and J genes are TRBV20-1 and TRBJ1-4; D ambiguous. V was clipped by 3 bases and J by 5 bases, with 10 bases between them. Germline V gene lookup returns CDR1 DFQATT and CDR2 SNEGSKA (reference sequence). The CDR3 sequence is 13 residues long. For the CDR3, the DNA is TGCAGTGCTAGTTCCAGGCTAAATGAAAAACTGTTTTTT. Protein: CSASSRLNEKLFF.

In this sample, this clonotype turned up many times. This chain links TRBV6-5 with TRBJ2-2, with TRBD1 identical over 7 bases. There are 14 residues in the CDR3. Germline V gene data show CDR1 as MNHEY and CDR2 as SVGAGI. The trim removed 7 bases at V and 6 bases at J, leaving 8 bases unmatched. The CDR3 sequence is CASNRQGIAGELFF. DNA for the CDR3: TGTGCCAGCAACCGACAGGGTATAGCCGGGGAGCTGTTTTTT.

Remarks on this clonotype: Given a much more abundant clone one base away, this may be a read error. The chain is built from TRBV20-1 and TRBJ2-3; TRBD2 might be the D (7 bases). CDR3 size: 17 residues. The ends were cut back, 3 bases at V and 6 bases at J, with 25 bases in the middle. CDR1 and CDR2 (germline): DFQATT, SNEGSKA (reference sequence). The DNA of the CDR3 is TGCAGTGCTAGTAAGACTAGCAGGACGGGGGGCAGGGATACGCAGTATTTT. This translates into CSASKTSRTGGRDTQYF.

Many counts were recorded for this clonotype. V and J are TRBV20-1 and TRBJ2-7; D call uncertain. This CDR3 has 11 amino acids. Germline CDR1 DFQATT, CDR2 SNEGSKA (reference sequence). The V end lost 4 bases, the J end lost 3 bases, and 7 bases lay between the germline ends. CDR3 loop: CSATHRYEQYF. In nucleotides, the CDR3 is TGCAGTGCTACACACCGCTACGAGCAGTACTTC.

The rearrangement uses TRBV7-9 and TRBJ2-7, with 8 bases fitting TRBD2. This CDR3 spans 15 amino acids. CDR1 and CDR2 from the germline V gene are SEHNR and FQNEAQ (reference sequence). Trimming took 4 bases from V and 6 from J; bases not matched to a gene: 11. The CDR3 region has the DNA TGTGCCAGCAGCTCAGTAGGCGGGAGCGGGGGCGAGCAGTACTTC. Amino acid sequence: CASSSVGGSGGEQYF.

In this sample, this clonotype turned up many times. The genes are TRBV4-1 and TRBJ2-3, with D maybe TRBD2 (5 bases). V lost 1 base and J lost 1, with 12 bases in between. Germline V gene lookup returns CDR1 MGHRA and CDR2 YSYEKL. This CDR3 has 16 residues. CDR3 amino acids: CASSQGVTTRTDTQYF. The CDR3 DNA reads as TGCGCCAGCAGCCAAGGGGTGACTACGCGCACAGATACGCAGTATTTT.

A remark on this clonotype: A much larger clone is a single base away; this may be a read error. V is TRBV6-5 and J is TRBJ2-2, with D hard to call. The CDR3 contains 13 residues. The germline V gene encodes CDR1 MNHEY and CDR2 SVGAGI. V gave up 6 bases and J gave up 9 bases, with 14 bases separating them. CDR3 DNA sequence: TGTGCCAGCAGCCCGCTAGTCGGGCGGGAGCTGTTTTTT. Translated, it gives CASSPLVGRELFF.

There are many counts of this clonotype. The rearrangement links TRBV7-9 to TRBJ1-2; D remains unclear. The length of the CDR3 is 15 residues. V was cut by 1 base and J by 4 bases, with 13 bases left in between. Germline V CDR1 and CDR2: SEHNR, FQNEAQ (reference sequence). The CDR3 DNA sequence: TGTGCCAGCAGCTTAGACCGCGAAAGTACCTATGGCTACACCTTC. Its translation: CASSLDRESTYGYTF.

In its sample, this clonotype was seen once. This chain uses TRBV5-1 with TRBJ1-5; D call uncertain. The V gene lost 4 bases and the J gene lost 11 bases, with 16 bases spanning the gap. Germline V gene sequence: CDR1 SGHRS, CDR2 YFSETQ. The CDR3 contains 13 residues. CDR3 sequence: CASSPRVGETQHF. The CDR3 nucleotides read TGCGCCAGCAGCCCTAGAGTCGGAGAGACCCAGCATTTT.

The chain employs TRBV12-3 or TRBV12-4 and TRBJ1-1, with D hard to call. V lost 5 bases and J 2 bases, leaving 12 bases between the germline ends. CDR3 length equals 14 residues. The CDR3 DNA is TGTGCCAGCAGTACGGTGGCGCCTAACACTGAAGCTTTCTTT. This codes for CASSTVAPNTEAFF.

This clonotype showed up many times. J is TRBJ2-2 and V is TRBV20-1; D might be TRBD2 (7 bases). The CDR3 is 13 residues long. Germline assignment: CDR1 DFQATT and CDR2 SNEGSKA (reference sequence). V was pared by 8 bases and J by 6 bases, with 16 bases between. CDR3 amino acids: CSSLGGGSGELFF. CDR3 coding DNA: TGCAGTTCTTTGGGAGGGGGGTCCGGGGAGCTGTTTTTT.

A note on this clonotype: A much bigger clone sits one base away, suggesting this may be a read error. The chain carries TRBV4-2 and TRBJ2-3, with 8 bases matching TRBD2. Germline-derived CDR1 and CDR2 are LGHNA and YNFKEQ. The CDR3 runs 16 residues. CDR3 DNA sequence: TGTGCCAGCAGCCATACTAGCGGAGGTCGCACAGATACGCGGTATTTT. This gives the protein CASSHTSGGRTDTRYF.

The chain is built from TRBV27 and TRBJ2-1; D is uncertain. V lost 5 bases and J lost 4, with 12 bases in between. The CDR3 sequence is 14 residues long. Germline CDR1 and CDR2: MNHEY and SMNVEV (reference sequence). The CDR3 reads CASSIGPAYNEQFF. DNA of the CDR3: TGTGCCAGCAGTATCGGACCAGCTTACAATGAGCAGTTCTTC.

A word on this clonotype: Being one base from a much bigger clone, this may be a read error. This chain links TRBV11-2 with TRBJ1-3, with 10 bases fitting TRBD1. Germline V CDR1 and CDR2: SGHAT, FQNNGV. This CDR3 comprises 15 residues. The CDR3 is CASSMDRGSGDTIYF. CDR3 bases: TGTGCCAGCAGCATGGACAGGGGGTCTGGAGACACCATATATTTT.

The chain employs TRBV25-1 and TRBJ1-5; TRBD1 matches at 8 bases. In germline, CDR1 is MGHDK, CDR2 SYGVNS. The CDR3 loop spans 13 amino acids. V gave up 5 bases and J gave up 7 bases; unmatched junction bases: 4. The CDR3 is CASSSSGGQPQHF. The CDR3, as DNA: TGTGCCAGCAGTTCGTCAGGGGGCCAGCCCCAGCATTTT.

Note on this clonotype: The conserved final phenylalanine or tryptophan is absent from the CDR3, which likely points to a read error. It is unclear where the CDR3 begins or ends on the DNA, so no DNA is shown, and the CDR3 is as TCRdb lists it. This chain joins TRBV20-1 and TRBJ2-5; the D call of TRBD2 is as the table states it, not checked on the DNA. Germline loops: CDR1 DFQATT, CDR2 SNEGSKA (reference sequence). 11 amino acids form the CDR3, both terminal residues included. The chain's CDR3 is CSARLAGGPDS.

This sequence joins TRBV4-1 and TRBJ2-1; TRBD2 is a possible D gene (5 bases). This CDR3 is built from 18 residues. In germline, CDR1 is MGHRA, CDR2 YSYEKL. Deletions cut 1 base from V and 2 bases from J, with 18 bases between. DNA of the CDR3: TGCGCCAGCAGCCAAGTTGGGCCCGAGCGGAGACCCTACAATGAGCAGTTCTTC. It is translated as CASSQVGPERRPYNEQFF.

This clonotype was observed at least ten times. V gene TRBV20-1 combines with J gene TRBJ2-3; D possibly uses TRBD1 or TRBD2 (5 bases each). V was cut by 0 bases and J by 4 bases, with 11 bases left in between. The CDR3 has 14 amino acids. The V gene's germline CDR1 is DFQATT and CDR2 SNEGSKA (reference sequence). The DNA of the CDR3 is TGCAGTGCTAGAGATAGGGTGGGGGCAGATACGCAGTATTTT. This encodes CSARDRVGADTQYF.

This clonotype was detected many times. The chain recombines TRBV20-1 with TRBJ1-4, with D possibly matching TRBD1 (5 bases). The ends were cut back, 2 bases at V and 7 bases at J, with 11 bases in the middle. CDR3 length: 13 residues. Germline CDR1 and CDR2: DFQATT and SNEGSKA (reference sequence). As DNA, the CDR3 is TGCAGTGCTAGACTGTGGGACGGTGAAAAACTGTTTTTT. This gives the protein CSARLWDGEKLFF.

This clonotype has at least ten counts. The chain combines TRBV5-8 with TRBJ1-2; D is ambiguous. The CDR3 contains 13 residues. V was cut by 0 bases and J by 6 bases, with 9 bases left in between. The germline gives CDR1 SGHTS, CDR2 YDEGEE. CDR3 loop: CASSLVVGNGYTF. In DNA, the CDR3 is TGTGCCAGCAGCTTGGTAGTCGGGAATGGCTACACCTTC.

This clonotype was observed at least ten times. This sequence joins TRBV6-2 or TRBV6-3 and TRBJ2-5, with D unclear. The CDR3 extends over 16 amino acids. CDR1 is MNHEY and CDR2 is SVGEGT in the germline V gene. V was shortened by 5 bases and J by 5 bases, with 21 bases between the two germline ends. The CDR3 nucleotides read TGTGCCAGCAGTCAACCTTTTGAGGCAGATGGGGAGACCCAGTACTTC. Translation gives CASSQPFEADGETQYF.

The chain couples TRBV5-1 to TRBJ1-5; D might be TRBD1 (5 bases). Germline loops: CDR1 SGHRS, CDR2 YFSETQ. With 4 bases removed from V and 7 bases from J, the gap between germline ends came to 21 bases. CDR3 length: 16 residues. CDR3 region: CASSQGRGAYEQPQHF. The CDR3 DNA reads TGCGCCAGCAGCCAGGGACGGGGAGCCTACGAGCAGCCCCAGCATTTT. The complete variable domain, with remaining parts taken from reference TRBV5-1 and TRBJ1-5, reads KAGVTQTPRYLIKTRGQQVTLSCSPISGHRSVSWYQQTPGQGLQFLFEYFSETQRNKGNFPGRFSGRQFSNSRSEMNVSTLELGDSALYLCASSQGRGAYEQPQHFGDGTRLSIL.

This clonotype turned up a few times. A much bigger clone sits one base away, suggesting this may be a read error. The V call is TRBV11-3, the J call TRBJ2-7; D unclear. The V end lost 4 bases, the J end lost 3 bases, and 16 bases lay between the germline ends. The CDR3 length is 15 residues. The germline gives CDR1 SGHNT, CDR2 YENEEA. This chain's CDR3 is CASSSLVGTDYEQYF. The CDR3 DNA reads TGTGCCAGCAGCTCCCTCGTCGGCACGGACTACGAGCAGTACTTC.

CDR3 sequence reads: CASSHGPSGRTYEQYF. CDR3 DNA: TGTGCCAGCAGTCACGGACCTAGCGGGAGGACCTACGAGCAGTACTTC. The chain combines TRBV6-5 with TRBJ2-7; 11 bases fit TRBD2. CDR1 is MNHEY and CDR2 is SVGAGI in the germline V gene. Losses at the gene ends were 5 bases for V and 2 bases for J; bases not matched to a gene: 8. The CDR3 length is 16 residues.

This rearrangement joins TRBV27 to TRBJ2-1; 15 bases match TRBD2. The trim removed 4 bases at V and 8 bases at J, leaving 9 bases unmatched. Germline V gene sequence: CDR1 MNHEY, CDR2 SMNVEV (reference sequence). The CDR3 is 17 amino acids. The CDR3 here is CASSSRTSGRASDEQFF. The CDR3 DNA follows: TGTGCCAGCAGTTCTCGGACTAGCGGGAGGGCCAGCGATGAGCAGTTCTTC.

In its sample, this clonotype was seen many times. V is TRBV4-3 and J is TRBJ1-2; no definite D call. Between the trimmed V and J ends, which lost 1 base and 3 bases, there was a span of 15 bases. This CDR3 contains 16 residues. In germline, CDR1 is LGHNA, CDR2 YSLEER. CDR3 region: CASSQALRAADYGYTF. CDR3 bases: TGCGCCAGCAGCCAAGCCCTAAGGGCGGCTGACTATGGCTACACCTTC.

The chain combines TRBV27 with TRBJ2-7, with a possible D match to TRBD2 (5 bases). The CDR3 extends over 16 amino acids. Between the trimmed V and J ends, which lost 0 bases and 0 bases, there was a span of 12 bases. CDR1 is MNHEY and CDR2 is SMNVEV in the germline V gene (reference sequence). In nucleotides, the CDR3 is TGTGCCAGCAGTTTATCCGGCGAGCGGAGCTCCTACGAGCAGTACTTC. Translating it yields CASSLSGERSSYEQYF.